These T cell receptor beta chains were read from a single sample in a study of vaccination and CD4 T cells after COVID-19. The antigens of these receptors remain unknown. TCRdb re-analysed the PCR reads in MiXCR, keeping a single row per CDR3 protein. Among about 6,800 distinct CDR3 sequences, approximately 33% were seen once, and the ten largest hold about 11%. The sequenced material came from CD4+ T cells from blood, cultured in vitro. These receptors all stem from a human donor in good health. CDR3s leave out the opening cysteine and the closing phenylalanine or tryptophan. Fields, in order: V gene, D gene, J gene, CDR3 protein. A D gene is named only where the DNA matches it firmly.

TRBV5-8	NA	TRBJ2-5	ASSLGPSIQTQY
TRBV5-4	TRBD2	TRBJ2-1	ASPGRGFDEQF
TRBV9	NA	TRBJ2-1	ASSVVPQSNEQF
TRBV20-1	NA	TRBJ1-2	SASEGVGGYT
TRBV20-1	NA	TRBJ2-3	SARSPGGTDTQY
TRBV15	TRBD1	TRBJ2-5	ATSRDSRTGGETQY
TRBV28	TRBD1	TRBJ2-7	ASSLRRTGAYEQY
TRBV28	TRBD1	TRBJ2-3	ASSPPRGQGRDTQY
TRBV7-8	TRBD2	TRBJ2-1	ASSLVIAGATEQF
TRBV20-1	NA	TRBJ2-2	SARSNTGELF
TRBV7-8	TRBD1	TRBJ2-5	ASSPMLGQGARETQY
TRBV20-1	NA	TRBJ2-1	SAILRGNEQF
TRBV20-1	TRBD2	TRBJ2-1	SARSPSGGRDEQF
TRBV28	TRBD1	TRBJ1-2	ASRYGTANYGYT
TRBV7-9	TRBD2	TRBJ2-7	ASSFERGAYEQY
TRBV6-1	TRBD2	TRBJ2-7	ASAALAGVYEQY
TRBV20-1	NA	TRBJ2-1	SARTPDGLSSGEQF
TRBV20-1	TRBD2	TRBJ2-5	SAEGARTSGSLGQY
TRBV27	NA	TRBJ1-5	ASRAQNQPQH
TRBV20-1	TRBD1	TRBJ1-5	SAAGTGGTGSNQPQH
TRBV7-9	NA	TRBJ2-3	ASSLGGATDTQY
TRBV6-5	TRBD2	TRBJ2-7	ASSYSSGGRAYEQY
TRBV2	NA	TRBJ2-1	ASTLSDEQF
TRBV7-9	NA	TRBJ2-5	ASSPILRQEAQY
TRBV25-1	TRBD2	TRBJ2-5	ASSDSGRAETQY
TRBV7-9	TRBD1	TRBJ1-2	ASSKTGVDYGYT
TRBV10-3	TRBD2	TRBJ2-7	AISPGLVPHEQY
TRBV29-1	NA	TRBJ2-1	SVEVGINEQF
TRBV28	NA	TRBJ2-7	TSSLITGSSYEQY
TRBV2	TRBD1	TRBJ1-2	ASIVTGAGGYT
TRBV28	NA	TRBJ2-7	ASNAAGPTYEQY
TRBV5-4	NA	TRBJ2-5	ASSLATSPETQY
TRBV11-1	TRBD1	TRBJ2-7	ASSPSTGQGYYEQY
TRBV27	TRBD1	TRBJ2-1	ASSLLGGPSRQF
TRBV5-4	NA	TRBJ2-7	ASSPARSYEQY
TRBV7-6	TRBD1	TRBJ2-5	ASSPQDRGRETQY
TRBV20-1	NA	TRBJ2-1	SAQRPNNEQF
TRBV24-1	TRBD2	TRBJ2-7	ATSEGGPRYEQY
TRBV27	NA	TRBJ1-2	ASSSSSRGHYGYT
TRBV24-1	NA	TRBJ2-3	ATSDTTDTQY
TRBV15	NA	TRBJ2-5	ATSPGPIETQY
TRBV7-2	NA	TRBJ1-2	ASSLGGGGDGYT
TRBV2	NA	TRBJ2-7	ASSEGVYEQY
TRBV7-9	NA	TRBJ1-5	ASSPENNQPQH
TRBV11-3	TRBD1	TRBJ2-5	ASSTHRGDETQY
TRBV6-2/TRBV6-3	NA	TRBJ2-1	ASSYPRGVYNEQF
TRBV27	NA	TRBJ2-5	ASTRGETQY
TRBV29-1	NA	TRBJ2-3	SVERVTDTQY
TRBV20-1	NA	TRBJ2-2	SARERGRTGELF
TRBV20-1	NA	TRBJ1-5	SARETGRVLNQPQH
TRBV7-8	NA	TRBJ2-7	ASSPRHNPYEQY
TRBV2	TRBD1	TRBJ2-5	ASRPDRGNQETQY
TRBV7-8	NA	TRBJ1-2	ASSPAAGNYGYT
TRBV20-1	NA	TRBJ2-3	SASPSTDTQY